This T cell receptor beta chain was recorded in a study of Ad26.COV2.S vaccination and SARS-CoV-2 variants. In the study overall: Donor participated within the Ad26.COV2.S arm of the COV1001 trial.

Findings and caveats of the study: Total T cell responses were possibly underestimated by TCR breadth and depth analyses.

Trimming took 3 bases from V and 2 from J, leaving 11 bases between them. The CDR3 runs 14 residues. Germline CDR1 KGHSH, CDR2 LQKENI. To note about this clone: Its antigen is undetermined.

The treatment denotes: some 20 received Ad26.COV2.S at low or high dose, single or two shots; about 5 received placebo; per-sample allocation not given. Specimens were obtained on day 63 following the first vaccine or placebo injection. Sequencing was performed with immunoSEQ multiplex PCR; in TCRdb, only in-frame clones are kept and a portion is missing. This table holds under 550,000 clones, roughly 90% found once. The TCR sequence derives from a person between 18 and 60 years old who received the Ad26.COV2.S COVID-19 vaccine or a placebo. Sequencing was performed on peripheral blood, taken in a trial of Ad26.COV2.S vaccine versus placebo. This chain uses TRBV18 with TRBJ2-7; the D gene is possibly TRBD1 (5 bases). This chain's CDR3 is CASSPSQETYEQYF. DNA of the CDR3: TGTGCCAGCTCACCCTCACAGGAAACCTACGAGCAGTACTTC.